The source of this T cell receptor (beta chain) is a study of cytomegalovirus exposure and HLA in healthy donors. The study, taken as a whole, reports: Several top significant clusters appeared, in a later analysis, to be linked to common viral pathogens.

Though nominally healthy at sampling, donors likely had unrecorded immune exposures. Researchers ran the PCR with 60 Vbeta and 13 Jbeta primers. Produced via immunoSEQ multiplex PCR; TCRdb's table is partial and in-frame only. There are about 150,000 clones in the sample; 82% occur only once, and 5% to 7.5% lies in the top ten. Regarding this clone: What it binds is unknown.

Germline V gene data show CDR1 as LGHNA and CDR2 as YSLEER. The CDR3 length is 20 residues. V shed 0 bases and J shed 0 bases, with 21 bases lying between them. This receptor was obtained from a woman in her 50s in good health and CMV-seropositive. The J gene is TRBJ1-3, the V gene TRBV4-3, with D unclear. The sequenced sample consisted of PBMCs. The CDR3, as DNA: TGCGCCAGCAGCCAAGATCTTCAGTCTATTGGCACTAGCTCTGGAAACACCATATATTTT. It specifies CASSQDLQSIGTSSGNTIYF.